Reported below is one TCR beta chain. Full-length variable regions came from constant-region reverse primers plus semi-nested Nested Universal Primer A PCR. Each CDR3 protein is one row after TCRdb ran MiXCR on the 5' RACE reads. The repertoire has thousands of distinct CDR3 sequences, approximately 52% of them found once; the top ten carry 4% to 5%. Losses at the gene ends were 3 bases for V and 3 bases for J; bases not matched to a gene: 6. Per the germline V gene, CDR1 is SGHRS and CDR2 is YFSETQ. The CDR3 is 15 residues long. The source material was memory CD4+ T cells sorted from a lymph node. Subset specified: memory CD4+ T cells, CD4+CD45RO+CD25-. This chain joins TRBV5-1 and TRBJ2-7; TRBD1 aligns across 10 bases. The source is a female donor with breast cancer. This CDR3 is CASSSDRGSFYEQYF. CDR3 DNA: TGCGCCAGCAGCTCGGACAGGGGGTCCTTCTACGAGCAGTACTTC.